The 11 T cell receptor beta chains reported below all come from one sample, sequenced in a study of early T cells in non-severe SARS-CoV-2 infection. Each CDR3 protein is one row after TCRdb ran MiXCR on the 5' RACE reads. Of approximately 77,000 distinct CDR3 sequences listed, around 12% are singletons. The sample comprised whole blood. The receptors were sampled from an adult who was a healthcare worker with PCR-confirmed SARS-CoV-2 infection or an uninfected control (not recorded which).

Ten or more counts support this clonotype. The chain uses TRBV7-9 and TRBJ1-5; TRBD1 might be the D (6 bases). The CDR3 sequence is 16 residues long. V was pared by 3 bases and J by 0 bases, with 12 bases between. CDR1 is SEHNR, CDR2 FQNEAQ, per germline (reference sequence). This CDR3 reads CASSFTGPYSNQPQHF. CDR3 coding DNA: TGTGCCAGCAGCTTTACAGGGCCATATAGCAATCAGCCCCAGCATTTT.

The sample holds a few counts of this clonotype. J is TRBJ2-1 and V is TRBV29-1, with 8 bases lining up with TRBD2. Germline V gene sequence: CDR1 SQVTM, CDR2 ANQGSEA. This CDR3 is built from 14 residues. The junction had 10 bases not matched to a gene; V was cut back by 3 bases and J by 9 bases. This CDR3 reads CSVDFDVLAGEQFF. The CDR3 DNA sequence: TGCAGCGTTGACTTTGATGTCCTAGCGGGTGAGCAGTTCTTC.

This CDR3 is CASSLTGTVSSGNTIYF. CDR3 in DNA: TGCGCCAGCAGCTTGACCGGGACAGTTAGCTCTGGAAACACCATATATTTT. This chain connects TRBV5-1 to TRBJ1-3; 7 positions agree with TRBD1. In germline, CDR1 is SGHRS, CDR2 YFSETQ. V lost 1 base, J lost 0 bases, and 7 bases stayed unmatched. The CDR3 totals 17 residues.

The table lists this clonotype with a few counts. The rearrangement links TRBV7-2 to TRBJ2-1; D gene uncertain. Germline CDR1 is SGHTA and CDR2 is FQGNSA. The V and J ends lost 1 base and 6 bases respectively, with 22 bases between them. This CDR3 has 18 amino acids. The CDR3 DNA follows: TGTGCCAGCAGCTTAGGCCCGCTCCCCTCGAGGAGACCCAATGAGCAGTTCTTC. As protein: CASSLGPLPSRRPNEQFF. Combining the CDR3 with reference TRBV7-2 and TRBJ2-1 gives the whole variable domain GAGVSQSPSNKVTEKGKDVELRCDPISGHTALYWYRQSLGQGLEFLIYFQGNSAPDKSGLPSDRFSAERTGGSVSTLTIQRTQQEDSAVYLCASSLGPLPSRRPNEQFFGPGTRLTVL.

J is TRBJ2-5 and V is TRBV7-3; the D is unclear. The V gene lost 5 bases and the J gene lost 1 base, with 11 bases spanning the gap. The CDR3 length is 14 residues. The germline V gene encodes CDR1 SGHTA and CDR2 FQGTGA. The chain's CDR3 is CASSPHMGQETQYF. The CDR3 bases are TGTGCCAGCAGCCCCCATATGGGCCAAGAGACCCAGTACTTC.

This clonotype was recorded a few times. The chain uses TRBV2 and TRBJ1-4; D is unresolved. Germline V gene sequence: CDR1 SNHLY, CDR2 FYNNEI. Between the trimmed V and J ends, which lost 7 bases and 8 bases, there was a span of 20 bases. The CDR3 covers 15 residues. The CDR3 loop reads CASTLTSTSPEKLFF. Written as DNA, the CDR3 is TGTGCCAGCACCCTGACATCGACTTCCCCCGAAAAACTGTTTTTT.

The J gene is TRBJ1-5, the V gene TRBV6-5; perhaps TRBD1 as D (5 bases). CDR3 length: 14 residues. Trimming removed 0 bases at V and 6 bases at J, with 9 bases between. Germline V gene lookup returns CDR1 MNHEY and CDR2 SVGAGI. CDR3 in amino acids: CASSYSGGGQPQHF. CDR3 nucleotides: TGTGCCAGCAGTTACTCGGGGGGAGGTCAGCCCCAGCATTTT.

The chain couples TRBV29-1 to TRBJ2-1, with D tentatively TRBD1 (7 bases). CDR1 and CDR2 (germline): SQVTM, ANQGSEA. The CDR3 consists of 19 residues. V was pared by 5 bases and J by 0 bases, with 26 bases between. This CDR3 reads CSVQGGSGIGWSSYNEQFF. CDR3 nucleotide sequence: TGCAGCGTTCAGGGGGGTAGCGGAATCGGGTGGAGCTCCTACAATGAGCAGTTCTTC.

This clonotype came up a few times. This rearrangement joins TRBV24-1 to TRBJ1-5; a weak D match, TRBD1 (5 bases). The V end lost 9 bases, the J end lost 0 bases, and 11 bases lay between the germline ends. The CDR3 sequence is 14 residues long. CDR1 is KGHDR and CDR2 is SFDVKD in the germline V gene. In DNA, the CDR3 is TGTGCCACCTCTGGGGCAGTTAGCAATCAGCCCCAGCATTTT. Translated, it gives CATSGAVSNQPQHF.

This clonotype showed up many times. This sequence joins TRBV20-1 and TRBJ2-3; unclear D gene. Trimming removed 0 bases from V and 5 bases from J, with 15 bases in between. This CDR3 has 15 residues. Germline CDR1 is DFQATT and CDR2 is SNEGSKA (reference sequence). The CDR3 DNA reads as TGCAGTGCTAGAGATCCCCGCTCTATGGGAGATACGCAGTATTTT. This codes for CSARDPRSMGDTQYF.

The sample holds a few counts of this clonotype. The chain carries TRBV20-1 and TRBJ2-3; weak D call: TRBD2 (5 bases). CDR1 is DFQATT and CDR2 is SNEGSKA in the germline V gene (reference sequence). V lost 8 bases and J lost 7, with 10 bases in between. The CDR3 covers 10 residues. The CDR3 DNA sequence: TGCAGTCCTCTAGCTAATACGCAGTATTTT. This gives the protein CSPLANTQYF.